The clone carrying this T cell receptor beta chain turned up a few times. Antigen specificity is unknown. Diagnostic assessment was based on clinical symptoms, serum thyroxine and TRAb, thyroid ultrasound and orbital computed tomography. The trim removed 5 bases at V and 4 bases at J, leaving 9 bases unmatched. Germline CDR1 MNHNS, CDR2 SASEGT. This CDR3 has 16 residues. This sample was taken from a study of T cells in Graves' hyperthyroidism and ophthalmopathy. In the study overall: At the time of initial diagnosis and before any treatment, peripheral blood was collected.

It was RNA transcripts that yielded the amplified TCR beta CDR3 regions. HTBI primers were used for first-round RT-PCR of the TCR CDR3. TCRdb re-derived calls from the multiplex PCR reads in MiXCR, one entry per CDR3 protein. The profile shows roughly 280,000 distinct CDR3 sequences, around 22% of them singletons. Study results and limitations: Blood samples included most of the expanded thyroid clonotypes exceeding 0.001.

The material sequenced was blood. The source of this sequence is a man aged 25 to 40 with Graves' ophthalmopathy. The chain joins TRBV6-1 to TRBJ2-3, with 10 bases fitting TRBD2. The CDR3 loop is CASSSSGSLGPDTQYF. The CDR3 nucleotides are TGTGCCAGCAGTTCTAGCGGGAGTCTCGGCCCAGATACGCAGTATTTT.